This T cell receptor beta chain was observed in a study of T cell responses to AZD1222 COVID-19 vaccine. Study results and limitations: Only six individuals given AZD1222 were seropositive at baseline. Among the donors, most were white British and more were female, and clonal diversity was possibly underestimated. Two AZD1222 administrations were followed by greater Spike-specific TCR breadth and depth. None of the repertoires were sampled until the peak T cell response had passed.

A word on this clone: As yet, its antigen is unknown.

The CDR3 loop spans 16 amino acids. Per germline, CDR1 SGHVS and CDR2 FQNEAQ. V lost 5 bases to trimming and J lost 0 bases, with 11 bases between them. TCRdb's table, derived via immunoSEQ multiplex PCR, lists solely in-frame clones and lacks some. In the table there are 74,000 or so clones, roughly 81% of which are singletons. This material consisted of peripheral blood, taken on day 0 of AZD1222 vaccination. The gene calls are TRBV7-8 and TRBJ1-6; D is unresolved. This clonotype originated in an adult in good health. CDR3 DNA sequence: TGTGCCAGCAGCCCGATAGTCAGCTCCTATAATTCACCCCTCCACTTT. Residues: CASSPIVSSYNSPLHF.